This is a list of T cell receptor beta chains from one sample in a study of blood T cell repertoires in COVID-19. The assay was immunoSEQ multiplex PCR, and TCRdb's table has in-frame clones only and misses some. The table shows 310,000 or so clones, with approximately 86% occurring only once. Input material: PBMCs or T cells enriched from blood (not recorded which). The receptors were gathered from a woman aged 18-35 years who had recovered from COVID-19. Both conserved end residues are part of each CDR3. The order of the fields is clone size, J gene, CDR3 length, V gene, D gene, CDR3 protein, CDR3 DNA. A D gene is named only where the DNA matches it firmly. Size is stated for part of the rows, as once, few or many counts, or as a class when the clone is expanded.

size: -
J: TRBJ2-5
length: 13
V: TRBV5-4
D: TRBD2
CDR3: CASSLRGEETQYF
DNA: TGTGCCAGCAGCCTCCGGGGGGAGGAGACCCAGTACTTC

size: -
J: TRBJ2-1
length: 20
V: TRBV7-6
D: -
CDR3: CASRNDFDSKGQGSYNEQFF
DNA: TGTGCCAGCAGAAATGATTTCGACTCCAAAGGTCAGGGCTCCTACAATGAGCAGTTCTTC

size: -
J: TRBJ2-2
length: 14
V: TRBV6-4
D: -
CDR3: CASRGHSNTGELFF
DNA: TGTGCCAGCAGAGGACACTCCAACACCGGGGAGCTGTTTTTT

size: -
J: TRBJ2-1
length: 16
V: TRBV14
D: TRBD1
CDR3: CASSRGQLHPYNEQFF
DNA: TGTGCCAGCAGCCGGGGACAGCTTCATCCTTACAATGAGCAGTTCTTC

size: -
J: TRBJ2-7
length: 14
V: TRBV11-2
D: -
CDR3: CASSPWDKSYEQYF
DNA: TGTGCCAGCAGCCCCTGGGACAAGTCCTACGAGCAGTACTTC

size: -
J: TRBJ1-1
length: 14
V: TRBV9
D: TRBD1
CDR3: CASSVATGGTEAFF
DNA: TGTGCCAGCAGCGTAGCTACAGGGGGAACTGAAGCTTTCTTT

size: -
J: TRBJ1-2
length: 13
V: TRBV7-2
D: -
CDR3: CASSSVLRGGYTF
DNA: TGTGCCAGCAGCTCGGTCCTTAGGGGTGGCTACACCTTC

size: -
J: TRBJ1-2
length: 16
V: TRBV6-2/TRBV6-3
D: -
CDR3: CASSLVARGVMDGYTF
DNA: TGTGCCAGCAGTTTAGTTGCCAGGGGCGTAATGGATGGCTACACCTTC

size: -
J: TRBJ1-2
length: 11
V: TRBV4-1
D: -
CDR3: CASSPGVGYTF
DNA: TGCGCCAGCAGCCCGGGGGTTGGCTACACCTTC

size: -
J: TRBJ2-3
length: 17
V: TRBV6-2/TRBV6-3
D: -
CDR3: CASSTNLEEFSTDTQYF
DNA: TGTGCCAGCAGTACAAACCTCGAGGAGTTTAGCACAGATACGCAGTATTTT

size: -
J: TRBJ2-2
length: 18
V: TRBV7-2
D: TRBD2
CDR3: CASSLETSGGPNTGELFF
DNA: TGTGCCAGCAGCTTAGAGACTAGCGGGGGACCGAACACCGGGGAGCTGTTTTTT

size: -
J: TRBJ1-1
length: 13
V: TRBV5-6
D: -
CDR3: CASSPLASTEAFF
DNA: TGTGCCAGCAGCCCCCTGGCCTCTACTGAAGCTTTCTTT

size: few
J: TRBJ2-7
length: 14
V: TRBV7-8
D: -
CDR3: CASGTRTSAYEQYF
DNA: TGTGCCAGCGGCACCAGGACATCGGCCTACGAGCAGTACTTC

size: -
J: TRBJ1-4
length: 16
V: TRBV6-2/TRBV6-3
D: -
CDR3: CASSYPASRANEKLFF
DNA: TGTGCCAGCAGTTACCCAGCCTCGAGGGCTAATGAAAAACTGTTTTTT

size: -
J: TRBJ1-2
length: 15
V: TRBV19
D: -
CDR3: CASSMVGGGHYGYTF
DNA: TGTGCCAGTAGTATGGTAGGCGGAGGTCACTATGGCTACACCTTC

size: -
J: TRBJ2-7
length: 16
V: TRBV27
D: -
CDR3: CASSFSTGSRFYEQYF
DNA: TGTGCCAGCAGTTTCTCAACAGGTTCTCGTTTCTACGAGCAGTACTTC

size: -
J: TRBJ1-2
length: 14
V: TRBV7-2
D: -
CDR3: CASSVQQKNYGYTF
DNA: TGTGCCAGCAGCGTACAACAGAAAAACTATGGCTACACCTTC

size: once
J: TRBJ1-3
length: 14
V: TRBV28
D: -
CDR3: CASYTGFYGNTIYF
DNA: TGTGCCAGCTATACAGGGTTCTACGGAAACACCATATATTTT

size: -
J: TRBJ2-5
length: 18
V: TRBV19
D: -
CDR3: CASSIRYSIRTVQETQYF
DNA: TGTGCCAGTAGTATTCGGTATTCGATCAGGACAGTCCAAGAGACCCAGTACTTC

size: -
J: TRBJ1-4
length: 16
V: TRBV19
D: -
CDR3: CASSIWLGVTNEKLFF
DNA: TGTGCCAGTAGTATATGGCTAGGGGTAACTAATGAAAAACTGTTTTTT

size: -
J: TRBJ2-5
length: 11
V: TRBV20-1
D: TRBD2
CDR3: CSGAGEETQYF
DNA: TGCAGCGGAGCGGGGGAGGAGACCCAGTACTTC